This TCR beta chain was identified during a study of control samples from healthy donors and cancer patients. V was clipped by 3 bases and J by 2 bases, with 8 bases between them. The CDR3 is 14 amino acids. CDR1 and CDR2 (germline): LNHDA, SQIVND (reference sequence). Repertoires were generated with immunoSEQ multiplex PCR, while TCRdb's copy carries only in-frame clones and drops some. The table shows some 140,000 clones, with approximately 86% occurring only once. The chain combines TRBV19 with TRBJ2-1; D gene uncertain. Sequencing used blood. This TCR came from a young woman in good health. The CDR3: CASSIRRAYNEQFF. CDR3 nucleotide sequence: TGTGCCAGTAGTATCCGGAGAGCCTACAATGAGCAGTTCTTC.